The next 30 T cell receptor beta chains were all read from a single sample in a study of blood T cell repertoires in COVID-19. TCRdb's copy holds only in-frame clones and misses some; the assay was immunoSEQ multiplex PCR. The table lists about 27,000 clones, about 90% of them singletons, with about 8% in the top ten. The sample was peripheral blood. Source of these receptors: a woman between 45 and 65 years old with active COVID-19.

The genes are TRBV5-1 and TRBJ2-1; D is unclear. The CDR3 runs to 16 residues. V was shortened by 2 bases and J by 9 bases, with 21 bases between the two germline ends. Germline V CDR1 and CDR2: SGHRS, YFSETQ. DNA for the CDR3: TGCGCCAGCAGCTTTATCCGCGGCGTAGTAGGCGGTGAGCAGTTCTTC. Protein product: CASSFIRGVVGGEQFF.

V and J are TRBV4-2 and TRBJ1-3, with D uncertain. Per germline, CDR1 LGHNA and CDR2 YNFKEQ. The CDR3 is made up of 14 amino acids. Trimming removed 5 bases at V and 0 bases at J, with 8 bases between. The CDR3 is CASSADDSGNTIYF. The CDR3 region has the DNA TGTGCCAGCAGCGCAGATGACTCTGGAAACACCATATATTTT.

The chain couples TRBV5-6 to TRBJ2-1; 9 bases match TRBD2. The trim removed 4 bases at V and 5 bases at J, leaving 13 bases unmatched. The germline CDR1 and CDR2 sequences are SGHDT and YYEEEE. This CDR3 is built from 17 residues. CDR3 nucleotides: TGTGCCAGCAGCCTACCTTGGAGTAGCGGGAGAGACAATGAGCAGTTCTTC. This codes for CASSLPWSSGRDNEQFF.

The genes are TRBV19 and TRBJ2-1; D ambiguous. Germline V gives CDR1 LNHDA, CDR2 SQIVND (reference sequence). CDR3 length: 15 residues. V dropped 7 bases and J dropped 0 bases, with 13 bases sitting between them. CDR3 residues: CASKPTVSSYNEQFF. As DNA, the CDR3 is TGTGCCAGTAAACCAACAGTGTCCTCCTACAATGAGCAGTTCTTC. The entire variable domain, with the rest obtained from reference TRBV19 and TRBJ2-1, is as follows: DGGITQSPKYLFRKEGQNVTLSCEQNLNHDAMYWYRQDPGQGLRLIYYSQIVNDFQKGDIAEGYSVSREKKESFPLTVTSAQKNPTAFYLCASKPTVSSYNEQFFGPGTRLTVL.

The rearrangement links TRBV6-6 to TRBJ1-1; D might be TRBD1 (5 bases). This CDR3 comprises 15 residues. V dropped 6 bases and J dropped 5 bases, with 19 bases sitting between them. The germline V gene encodes CDR1 MNHNY and CDR2 SVGAGI (reference sequence). CDR3 in DNA: TGTGCCAGCAGCTCACCATGGGGGGGTGGTACTGAAGCTTTCTTT. This gives the protein CASSSPWGGGTEAFF.

The chain joins TRBV19 to TRBJ2-2; 8 positions agree with TRBD2. Germline V gives CDR1 LNHDA, CDR2 SQIVND (reference sequence). The CDR3 extends over 15 amino acids. Trimming at V came to 5 bases and at J to 5 bases, leaving 7 bases not matched to a gene. The CDR3 sequence: CASSPSRGRTGELFF. DNA of the CDR3: TGTGCCAGTAGTCCCTCCCGCGGGAGGACCGGGGAGCTGTTTTTT.

The rearrangement links TRBV3-1 (or the pseudogene TRBV3-2) to TRBJ2-7, with a weak D call TRBD2 (5 bases). The CDR3 is made up of 14 amino acids. Trimming shortened V by 4 bases and J by 2 bases, and 12 bases separated the two germline ends. Germline loops: CDR1 LGHDT, CDR2 YNNKEL (reference sequence). As DNA, the CDR3 is TGTGCCAGCAGCCGCCAGCCCGGGACCTACGAGCAGTACTTC. This codes for CASSRQPGTYEQYF.

The V call is TRBV6-1, the J call TRBJ2-1; weak D call: TRBD2 (6 bases). The CDR3 is 16 residues long. V dropped 3 bases and J dropped 0 bases, with 12 bases sitting between them. Germline V gives CDR1 MNHNS, CDR2 SASEGT. CDR3 sequence reads: CASSERGGSSYNEQFF. The CDR3 region has the DNA TGTGCCAGCAGTGAGAGGGGAGGTAGCTCCTACAATGAGCAGTTCTTC.

This clone was observed a single time. The chain uses TRBV5-1 and TRBJ2-7; the match to TRBD2 covers 10 bases. In germline, CDR1 is SGHRS, CDR2 YFSETQ. Trimming removed 0 bases from V and 7 bases from J; junction bases left unmatched: 7. This CDR3 contains 15 residues. For the CDR3, the DNA is TGCGCCAGCAGCTTGGAGGCTAGCGGGAGTTTGGAGCAGTACTTC. Translated: CASSLEASGSLEQYF.

The J gene is TRBJ1-5, the V gene TRBV28; 9 bases agree with TRBD1. V was clipped by 5 bases and J by 3 bases; unmatched bases: 8. CDR1 is MDHEN, CDR2 SYDVKM, per germline. This CDR3 spans 16 amino acids. In DNA, the CDR3 is TGTGCCAGCAGTAAAGGGACAGGGTATTACAATCAGCCCCAGCATTTT. Protein product: CASSKGTGYYNQPQHF.

V gene TRBV9 combines with J gene TRBJ2-7; TRBD2 aligns across 9 bases. CDR3 length equals 16 residues. Unmatched junction bases numbered 4, after V lost 0 bases and J lost 0 bases. Germline assignment: CDR1 SGDLS and CDR2 YYNGEE. In DNA form, the CDR3 reads TGTGCCAGCAGCGTAGGGATTAGCGGGAGCTCCTACGAGCAGTACTTC. Its protein is CASSVGISGSSYEQYF.

CDR3 loop: CASRVGQGTYNEQFF. For the CDR3, the DNA is TGTGCCAGCAGGGTCGGACAGGGGACTTACAATGAGCAGTTCTTC. The gene calls are TRBV2 and TRBJ2-1; 9 bases agree with TRBD1. V lost 6 bases, J lost 4 bases, and 7 bases stayed unmatched. The CDR3 covers 15 residues. Germline V gene data show CDR1 as SNHLY and CDR2 as FYNNEI. The variable domain in full, completed from reference TRBV2 and TRBJ2-1, reads EPEVTQTPSHQVTQMGQEVILRCVPISNHLYFYWYRQILGQKVEFLVSFYNNEISEKSEIFDDQFSVERPDGSNFTLKIRSTKLEDSAMYFCASRVGQGTYNEQFFGPGTRLTVL.

This chain joins TRBV6-5 and TRBJ2-1, with 8 bases that match TRBD2. This CDR3 spans 14 amino acids. In germline, CDR1 is MNHEY, CDR2 SVGAGI. Unmatched junction bases numbered 12, after V lost 8 bases and J lost 9 bases. The CDR3 loop reads CASLTSARGGEQFF. The CDR3 nucleotides are TGTGCCAGCTTGACTAGCGCCCGGGGGGGTGAGCAGTTCTTC.

The chain couples TRBV28 to TRBJ2-7; tentative D call: TRBD1 (5 bases). Trimming removed 6 bases at V and 2 bases at J, with 11 bases between. CDR1 MDHEN and CDR2 SYDVKM come from the germline V gene. CDR3 length equals 13 residues. The CDR3 DNA is TGTGCCAGCAGCACGCAGGGTCCCTACGAGCAGTACTTC. Its protein is CASSTQGPYEQYF.

This clone was seen once. The chain has TRBV28 and TRBJ1-6; possible D gene TRBD1, 6 bases. The germline V and J ends were trimmed by 3 bases and 7 bases, with 10 bases remaining between them. This CDR3 is 14 amino acids long. Germline loops: CDR1 MDHEN, CDR2 SYDVKM. CDR3 loop: CASSLHRVNSPLHF. In DNA, the CDR3 is TGTGCCAGCAGTTTGCACAGGGTCAATTCACCCCTCCACTTT.

The chain employs TRBV12-3 or TRBV12-4 and TRBJ2-7; a possible D gene is TRBD1 (6 bases). Trimming left V 3 bases short and J 4 bases short, with 7 bases between. The CDR3 has 12 amino acids. The CDR3 nucleotides read TGTGCCAGCAGTTTGGACAGATACGAGCAGTACTTC. As protein: CASSLDRYEQYF.

The rearrangement uses TRBV18 and TRBJ1-2; 7 bases line up with TRBD1. Per germline, CDR1 KGHSH and CDR2 LQKENI. J was trimmed by 6 bases and V by 2 bases; bases with no gene match: 0. The CDR3 is 12 residues long. The CDR3 coding sequence is TGTGCCAGCTCACCAGACAGGGATGGCTACACCTTC. Amino acid sequence: CASSPDRDGYTF.

Regarding this clone: One end of the junction is discordant with germline, which a read error may explain. This chain connects TRBV6-1 to TRBJ2-3; D possibly corresponds to TRBD2 (5 bases). Germline-derived CDR1 and CDR2 are MNHNS and SASEGT. The CDR3 consists of 16 residues. The DNA for the CDR3 is TGTGCCAGCAGTAAAGCCTTAGCGACGAGCACAGATACGCAGTATTTT. Its translation: CASSKALATSTDTQYF.

The genes are TRBV6-5 and TRBJ2-7; 9 nucleotides match TRBD2. The CDR3 is 15 residues long. Germline trimming cut 5 bases from V and 6 bases from J; bases unmatched to any gene: 11. Germline V CDR1 and CDR2: MNHEY, SVGAGI. CDR3 sequence reads: CASSLRLAAGGEQYF. The CDR3 DNA reads TGTGCCAGCAGTCTCCGACTAGCGGCCGGCGGCGAGCAGTACTTC.

V gene TRBV27 combines with J gene TRBJ2-3; 8 bases fit TRBD2. CDR3 length: 14 amino acids. Unmatched junction bases numbered 6, after V lost 8 bases and J lost 2 bases. Per germline, CDR1 MNHEY and CDR2 SMNVEV (reference sequence). CDR3 amino acids: CASSELADTDTQYF. The CDR3, as DNA: TGTGCCAGCTCGGAACTAGCGGACACAGATACGCAGTATTTT.

The chain is built from TRBV2 and TRBJ1-4; TRBD1 matches 10 bases. The germline V gene encodes CDR1 SNHLY and CDR2 FYNNEI. This CDR3 region has 14 residues. V was pared by 2 bases and J by 7 bases, with 1 base of the junction left unmatched. CDR3 amino acids: CASSEWTGGEKLFF. The CDR3 DNA reads as TGTGCCAGCAGTGAATGGACAGGGGGTGAAAAACTGTTTTTT.

The chain links TRBV3-1 (or the pseudogene TRBV3-2) to TRBJ2-3, with D maybe TRBD2 (5 bases). Trimming removed 0 bases at V and 1 base at J, with 17 bases between. CDR1 and CDR2 (germline): LGHDT, YNNKEL (reference sequence). The CDR3 has 18 residues. The CDR3 reads CASSQDSAGLAGTDTQYF. The CDR3 DNA reads as TGTGCCAGCAGCCAAGATTCAGCAGGCCTAGCTGGCACAGATACGCAGTATTTT.

The chain links TRBV7-3 to TRBJ2-3; D might be TRBD2 (6 bases). The CDR3 consists of 16 residues. Germline CDR1 reads SGHTA; CDR2 reads FQGTGA. V lost 0 bases and J 2 bases, leaving 12 bases between the germline ends. CDR3: CASSLTRGRYTDTQYF. CDR3 in DNA: TGTGCCAGCAGCTTAACGAGAGGGAGGTACACAGATACGCAGTATTTT.

The rearrangement joins TRBV3-1 (or the pseudogene TRBV3-2) to TRBJ2-2, with 7 nucleotides matching TRBD2. V gave up 0 bases and J gave up 2 bases; unmatched junction bases: 9. The CDR3 is 18 amino acids. In germline, CDR1 is LGHDT, CDR2 YNNKEL (reference sequence). The CDR3 loop is CASSQDWGRGGNTGELFF. The CDR3 region has the DNA TGTGCCAGCAGCCAAGATTGGGGCCGCGGGGGAAACACCGGGGAGCTGTTTTTT.

The V gene is TRBV2, the J gene TRBJ2-5, with D unresolved. Between the trimmed V and J ends, which lost 4 bases and 1 base, there was a span of 7 bases. The CDR3 length is 13 residues. CDR1 is SNHLY and CDR2 is FYNNEI in the germline V gene. CDR3 nucleotide sequence: TGTGCCAGCAGTGCGCAGTCCCAAGAGACCCAGTACTTC. Amino acid sequence: CASSAQSQETQYF.

The CDR3: CASSPGTDTEAFF. DNA of the CDR3: TGTGCCAGCAGCCCCGGGACAGACACTGAAGCTTTCTTT. This chain connects TRBV7-9 to TRBJ1-1, with TRBD1 matching 7 bases. CDR1 is SEHNR, CDR2 FQNEAQ, per germline (reference sequence). This CDR3 is built from 13 residues. V lost 5 bases and J lost 3; bases outside the gene matches: 3.

CDR3 sequence: CASSHLDRGNTGELFF. As DNA, the CDR3 is TGTGCCAGCAGCCACTTGGACAGGGGTAACACCGGGGAGCTGTTTTTT. This rearrangement joins TRBV4-2 to TRBJ2-2, with 9 positions matching TRBD1. Germline V CDR1 and CDR2: LGHNA, YNFKEQ. The CDR3 runs to 16 residues. Trimming cost V 3 bases and J 2 bases; bases outside gene matches: 4.

This clone was detected once. J is TRBJ1-2 and V is TRBV28, with TRBD1 matching 8 bases. V gave up 2 bases and J gave up 4 bases; unmatched junction bases: 6. The V gene's germline CDR1 is MDHEN and CDR2 SYDVKM. The CDR3 sequence is 15 residues long. The CDR3: CASSLLRGQAYGYTF. DNA of the CDR3: TGTGCCAGCAGTTTACTTAGGGGACAGGCCTATGGCTACACCTTC.

The rearrangement links TRBV3-1 (or the pseudogene TRBV3-2) to TRBJ1-1, with 11 bases that match TRBD1. J was trimmed by 3 bases and V by 4 bases; bases with no gene match: 4. Germline loops: CDR1 LGHDT, CDR2 YNNKEL (reference sequence). The CDR3 is 15 residues long. CDR3 region: CASSPGQGAYTEAFF. DNA for the CDR3: TGTGCCAGCAGCCCAGGACAGGGGGCCTACACTGAAGCTTTCTTT.

The genes are TRBV28 and TRBJ2-5; 9 nucleotides agree with TRBD2. CDR1 is MDHEN and CDR2 is SYDVKM in the germline V gene. V lost 5 bases and J lost 2; bases outside the gene matches: 3. CDR3 length equals 14 residues. CDR3 nucleotides: TGTGCCAGCAGTCGCGGGAGGGCACAAGAGACCCAGTACTTC. This translates into CASSRGRAQETQYF.